This section outlines one TCR beta chain sequence together with its context. Its specificity is not known. The sample belongs to a study of T cell clusters in autoimmune cytopenias. TRB was amplified from about 270 ng of peripheral blood genomic DNA per sample. The CDR3 is 14 residues long. Per the germline V gene, CDR1 is SGHRS and CDR2 is YFSETQ. TRB was amplified by touch-down multiplex PCR, primer pools A and B combined. Reanalyzing the multiplex PCR reads, TCRdb keeps one entry per CDR3 protein, without DNA. This sample's table has over 6,000 distinct CDR3 sequences. General study points: TRB repertoire shifts in secondary cytopenia and chronic lymphocytic leukemia mostly reflected lymphoma, not autoimmunity.

These same records also appear under a second study, on T cell repertoires in aging, cancer and after chemotherapy. That source notes: Healthy donor repertoires were recorded over several months to years and showed clear clonal overlap.

Source material: peripheral blood. V and J are TRBV5-1 and TRBJ2-7. This TCR was sampled from a human donor in good health. This chain's CDR3 is CASSLQYHSYEQYF.